Below are 18 T cell receptor beta chains sequenced from a single sample in a study of shared clonotypes between healthy human individuals. Using immunoSEQ multiplex PCR, the repertoire was profiled, and TCRdb retains in-frame clones only, with some absent. The sample includes some 980,000 clones, over 75% seen only once; the top ten take roughly 1.5%. What was sequenced was memory CD4+ T cells sorted from blood. Subset here: CD45RA-negative fraction. These receptors originate from a man younger than 30 in good health.

The V gene is TRBV5-6, the J gene TRBJ2-2; a weak D match, TRBD1 (5 bases). The CDR3 is 15 residues long. In germline, CDR1 is SGHDT, CDR2 YYEEEE. Trimming removed 2 bases from V and 1 base from J, with 9 bases in between. The CDR3 reads CASSLLQVNTGELFF. CDR3 nucleotides: TGTGCCAGCAGCTTACTACAGGTGAACACCGGGGAGCTGTTTTTT. The whole variable domain, filled in from reference TRBV5-6 and TRBJ2-2, reads DAGVTQSPTHLIKTRGQQVTLRCSPKSGHDTVSWYQQALGQGPQFIFQYYEEEERQRGNFPDRFSGHQFPNYSSELNVNALLLGDSALYLCASSLLQVNTGELFFGEGSRLTVL.

This chain joins TRBV15 and TRBJ2-7; D gene ambiguous. The V gene lost 0 bases and the J gene lost 7 bases, with 10 bases spanning the gap. Germline V gene sequence: CDR1 LNHNV, CDR2 YYDKDF (reference sequence). The CDR3 is 13 residues long. For the CDR3, the DNA is TGTGCCACCAGCAGAGATCGGGTAGGTGAGCAGTACTTC. Protein sequence: CATSRDRVGEQYF.

This clone was detected only once. The chain couples TRBV11-2 to TRBJ2-1; TRBD2 is a possible D gene (5 bases). This CDR3 is built from 13 residues. Looked up from germline, CDR1 is SGHAT and CDR2 is FQNNGV. The V end lost 8 bases, the J end lost 9 bases, and 17 bases lay between the germline ends. For the CDR3, the DNA is TGTGCCAGCGGCACTAGTCTAGCCAGTGAGCAGTTCTTC. Protein sequence: CASGTSLASEQFF. The whole variable domain, filled in from reference TRBV11-2 and TRBJ2-1, reads EAGVAQSPRYKIIEKRQSVAFWCNPISGHATLYWYQQILGQGPKLLIQFQNNGVVDDSQLPKDRFSAERLKGVDSTLKIQPAKLEDSAVYLCASGTSLASEQFFGPGTRLTVL.

V and J are TRBV25-1 and TRBJ2-7; TRBD2 matches at 9 bases. This CDR3 spans 13 amino acids. V was clipped by 8 bases and J by 6 bases; unmatched bases: 8. CDR1 and CDR2 (germline): MGHDK, SYGVNS. In DNA form, the CDR3 reads TGTGCCAGCCGGGCTAGCGGGGCCTCCGAGCAGTACTTC. Translated, it gives CASRASGASEQYF.

The chain is built from TRBV7-8 and TRBJ1-5, with 7 bases that match TRBD1. The ends lost 5 bases at V and 5 bases at J; junction bases unmatched: 6. Looked up from germline, CDR1 is SGHVS and CDR2 is FQNEAQ. CDR3 length: 14 residues. The CDR3 sequence: CASSPQGSYQPQHF. The CDR3 nucleotides read TGTGCCAGCAGCCCACAGGGGTCTTATCAGCCCCAGCATTTT.

V is TRBV5-4 and J is TRBJ2-3; 8 nucleotides align to TRBD2. Germline-derived CDR1 and CDR2 are SGHNT and YYREEE (reference sequence). The CDR3 totals 14 residues. The V gene end was trimmed by 5 bases and the J gene end by 6 bases; junction bases not matched to a gene: 8. CDR3 nucleotides: TGTGCCAGCAGTTTAGGTAGCGGGGTTGATACGCAGTATTTT. Amino acids: CASSLGSGVDTQYF. Looking up the rest from reference TRBV5-4 and TRBJ2-3 gives the full variable domain: ETGVTQSPTHLIKTRGQQVTLRCSSQSGHNTVSWYQQALGQGPQFIFQYYREEENGRGNFPPRFSGLQFPNYSSELNVNALELDDSALYLCASSLGSGVDTQYFGPGTRLTVL.

The rearrangement joins TRBV4-1 to TRBJ2-1, with 8 bases fitting TRBD2. The CDR3 is 15 amino acids. J was trimmed by 5 bases and V by 1 base; bases with no gene match: 4. CDR1 and CDR2 (germline): MGHRA, YSYEKL. CDR3 sequence reads: CASSQVGLADNEQFF. The CDR3 DNA is TGCGCCAGCAGCCAAGTCGGACTAGCCGACAATGAGCAGTTCTTC.

Regarding this clone: Other DNA variants within this sample encode the same CDR3. V is TRBV18 and J is TRBJ1-5; 10 nucleotides align to TRBD1. Trimming at V came to 3 bases and at J to 6 bases, leaving 2 bases not matched to a gene. Germline-derived CDR1 and CDR2 are KGHSH and LQKENI. The CDR3 contains 14 residues. In DNA form, the CDR3 reads TGTGCCAGCTCACCTGACAGGGGGCTTCAGCCCCAGCATTTT. This codes for CASSPDRGLQPQHF.

For the CDR3, the DNA is TGTGCCAGCAGTGAAGTTGCAGGGGGAGAGACCCAGTACTTC. Residues: CASSEVAGGETQYF. The chain carries TRBV2 and TRBJ2-5; 7 nucleotides match TRBD1. Germline V gene lookup returns CDR1 SNHLY and CDR2 FYNNEI. J was trimmed by 4 bases and V by 1 base; bases with no gene match: 3. The CDR3 length is 14 residues.

The chain links TRBV30 to TRBJ1-1; no firm D call. V was shortened by 0 bases and J by 1 base, with 6 bases between the two germline ends. CDR3 size: 13 residues. Germline V gene sequence: CDR1 GTSNPN, CDR2 SVGIG (reference sequence). CDR3 residues: CAWSVSKNTEAFF. The CDR3 nucleotides read TGTGCCTGGAGTGTATCAAAGAACACTGAAGCTTTCTTT.

This clone has just one count. The chain couples TRBV7-3 to TRBJ1-6; D may be TRBD1 (6 bases). CDR1 and CDR2 (germline): SGHTA, FQGTGA. Trimming pared 2 bases from V and 5 bases from J, leaving 10 bases between. This CDR3 contains 15 residues. The DNA of the CDR3 is TGTGCCAGCAGCTTATTGGGGGGCGATAATTCACCCCTCCACTTT. Its translation: CASSLLGGDNSPLHF.

Worth noting for this clone: Distinct nucleotide sequences in the sample also encode this CDR3. The CDR3 sequence: CASSPNTEAFF. The CDR3 nucleotides are TGTGCCAGCTCACCTAACACTGAAGCTTTCTTT. This rearrangement joins TRBV18 to TRBJ1-1; D not resolved. Germline V CDR1 and CDR2: KGHSH, LQKENI. The CDR3 loop spans 11 amino acids. V lost 3 bases and J lost 2, with 1 base in between.

This chain connects TRBV28 to TRBJ1-6; a possible D gene is TRBD1 (6 bases). Trimming removed 8 bases from V and 10 bases from J, with 15 bases in between. CDR3 length: 13 amino acids. Germline CDR1 and CDR2: MDHEN and SYDVKM. The CDR3: CASSGGLGSPLHF. The CDR3 bases are TGTGCCAGCTCGGGGGGGCTAGGGTCACCCCTCCACTTT.

V gene TRBV12-5 combines with J gene TRBJ2-1; D may correspond to TRBD1 or TRBD2 (6 bases each). CDR1 and CDR2 from the germline V gene are LGHNT and FRNRAP. The V and J ends lost 5 bases and 8 bases respectively, with 16 bases between them. This CDR3 has 14 residues. The CDR3 is CASGKVGGIDEQFF. CDR3 sequence (DNA): TGTGCTAGTGGTAAGGTGGGGGGCATCGATGAGCAGTTCTTC.

The chain uses TRBV7-6 and TRBJ2-2, with 8 nucleotides matching TRBD1. In germline, CDR1 is SGHVS, CDR2 FNYEAQ. V gave up 8 bases and J gave up 2 bases; unmatched junction bases: 13. The CDR3 length is 17 residues. In DNA form, the CDR3 reads TGTGCCAGCGGGTTAAGGACGGGACAGGCTAACACCGGGGAGCTGTTTTTT. This encodes CASGLRTGQANTGELFF.

The chain joins TRBV2 to TRBJ1-6; 7 nucleotides line up with TRBD1. Germline lookup yields CDR1 SNHLY and CDR2 FYNNEI. V dropped 7 bases and J dropped 6; count of bases not matched to a gene: 6. The CDR3 sequence is 14 residues long. CDR3 amino acids: CASTWGTANSPLHF. The CDR3 nucleotides read TGTGCCAGCACTTGGGGGACAGCTAATTCACCCCTCCACTTT.

The chain combines TRBV29-1 with TRBJ2-3; 7 positions agree with TRBD1. After removal of 7 bases from V and 1 base from J, the junction contained 11 bases not matched to a gene. The CDR3 extends over 15 amino acids. Germline values: CDR1 SQVTM, CDR2 ANQGSEA. CDR3 in amino acids: CSAEGDSWRTDTQYF. In DNA, the CDR3 is TGCAGCGCGGAAGGGGACAGCTGGCGCACAGATACGCAGTATTTT.

V usage is TRBV6-5 and J usage is TRBJ2-3; 9 bases fit TRBD2. CDR1 and CDR2 (germline): MNHEY, SVGAGI. With 8 bases clipped from V and 3 bases from J, the junction kept 9 bases outside the gene matches. The CDR3 runs 15 residues. The CDR3 sequence: CASRRREGRTDTQYF. CDR3 in DNA: TGTGCCAGCCGAAGGCGGGAGGGAAGGACAGATACGCAGTATTTT.